The rows below give T cell receptor beta chains drawn from one sample of a study of T cell responses to AZD1222 COVID-19 vaccine. The assay was immunoSEQ multiplex PCR, and TCRdb's table has in-frame clones only and misses some. The sample holds 130,000 to 150,000 clones, about 88% seen once. The input for sequencing was peripheral blood, taken on day 0 of AZD1222 vaccination. These receptors all come from an adult in good health. The CDR3 runs from the conserved cysteine through the conserved F or W. A D gene is named only where the DNA matches it firmly. For some rows the clone size is stated as once, few or many, or as a class when expanded; others skip it.

V gene	J gene	clone size	D gene	CDR3 DNA	CDR3 protein
TRBV6-4	TRBJ2-3	-	-	TGTGCCAGCAGTGGGGGGACGGCCGATACGCAGTATTTT	CASSGGTADTQYF
TRBV4-2	TRBJ2-7	few	TRBD1	TGTGCTACCCAAGGGCCAGGGGGCGCGGGAGAGCAGTACTTC	CATQGPGGAGEQYF
TRBV4-1	TRBJ1-2	-	TRBD1	TGCGCCAGCAGCCTGACCCAGGGGGGGATAGCTAACTATGGCTACACCTTC	CASSLTQGGIANYGYTF
TRBV11-1	TRBJ2-1	-	TRBD1	TGTGCCAGCAGTCGGAGGACAGGGGCTAATGAGCAGTTCTTC	CASSRRTGANEQFF
TRBV7-9	TRBJ1-6	-	-	TGTGCCAGTACCGGAATTTATAATTCACCCCTCCACTTT	CASTGIYNSPLHF
TRBV29-1	TRBJ2-7	-	-	TGCAGCGTTGAAAGTGGAGCGAAGGCCCACGAGCAGTACTTC	CSVESGAKAHEQYF
TRBV5-6	TRBJ2-1	-	TRBD2	TGTGCCAGCAGGGTAGCGGGGGGGCCCAATGAGCAGTTCTTC	CASRVAGGPNEQFF
TRBV7-2	TRBJ1-5	-	-	TGTGCCAGCAGCCTAGTGGAGAATCAGCCCCAGCATTTT	CASSLVENQPQHF
TRBV5-1	TRBJ1-2	few	-	TGCGCCAGCAGCTTGGACAGCGTTGACTTTGGCTACACCTTC	CASSLDSVDFGYTF
TRBV18	TRBJ1-1	-	-	TGTGCCAGCTCACCATCGGGAAGGAACACTGAAGCTTTCTTT	CASSPSGRNTEAFF
TRBV10-3	TRBJ2-7	-	TRBD2	TGTGCCATCCGGGTCCAGGGAGGGACCGACGAGCAGTACTTC	CAIRVQGGTDEQYF
TRBV28	TRBJ2-5	once	-	TGTGCCAGCAAGGGAGCAGACCAAGACTGGTTAGAGACCCAGTACTTC	CASKGADQDWLETQYF
TRBV4-1	TRBJ2-7	once	TRBD1	TGCGCCAGCAGCCTCCGGGACAGGGGGTACGAGCAGTACTTC	CASSLRDRGYEQYF
TRBV7-8	TRBJ2-5	once	-	TGTGCCAGCAGCTTAGTCTTGATAGTCCAGCCACAGCGGCATCAAGAGACCCAGTACTTC	CASSLVLIVQPQRHQETQYF
TRBV5-6	TRBJ1-3	-	-	TGTGCCAGCAGCCCATGGGATTACCCTGGAAACACCATATATTTT	CASSPWDYPGNTIYF